These T cell receptor beta chains were read from a single sample in a study of blood T cell repertoires in COVID-19. Libraries were prepared by immunoSEQ multiplex PCR; TCRdb keeps only in-frame clonotypes and omits some of them. The sample carries some 150,000 clones, around 87% recorded once. The sequenced sample was peripheral blood. The receptors shown here come from a human donor in a cohort sampled during active COVID-19. Each CDR3 is given with its conserved first and last residue. A D gene is named only where the DNA matches it firmly. Rows may omit the clone size; those that give it use once, few, many or a size class.

v_call,clone_size,j_call,d_call,cdr3_aa,cdr3_nt
TRBV10-3,once,TRBJ2-7,.,CAIRGSGEQYF,TGTGCCATCAGAGGTTCGGGCGAGCAGTACTTC
TRBV12-3/TRBV12-4,.,TRBJ2-2,.,CASGLANTGELFF,TGTGCCAGTGGACTGGCGAACACCGGGGAGCTGTTTTTT
TRBV3-1/TRBV3-2,.,TRBJ2-3,TRBD2,CASSGISKRAGSTDTQYF,TGTGCCAGCAGCGGTATCTCCAAGAGAGCGGGATCCACAGATACGCAGTATTTT
TRBV7-3,.,TRBJ1-5,TRBD1,CASNLRQGHQPQHF,TGTGCCAGCAACCTTCGACAGGGTCATCAGCCCCAGCATTTT
TRBV2,.,TRBJ1-2,.,CASSEAAEGGGYGYTF,TGTGCCAGCAGTGAAGCGGCCGAGGGGGGAGGGTATGGCTACACCTTC
TRBV2,.,TRBJ2-6,.,CASTYSGANVLTF,TGTGCCAGCACGTACTCTGGGGCCAACGTCCTGACTTTC
TRBV6-5,.,TRBJ2-3,TRBD2,CASVAGGTDTQYF,TGTGCCAGCGTAGCGGGGGGCACAGATACGCAGTATTTT
TRBV12-3/TRBV12-4,.,TRBJ2-7,TRBD1,CASGQGAYEQYF,TGTGCCAGCGGACAGGGGGCCTACGAGCAGTACTTC
TRBV9,.,TRBJ2-3,TRBD2,CASSPPLAGGLTDTQYF,TGTGCCAGCAGCCCCCCACTAGCGGGAGGCCTCACAGATACGCAGTATTTT
TRBV4-1,.,TRBJ2-3,.,CASSQDRGGHEYF,TGCGCCAGCAGCCAAGATAGGGGGGGGCACGAGTATTTT
TRBV29-1,.,TRBJ2-7,TRBD1,CSGIGTGTYEQYF,TGCAGCGGGATCGGGACAGGGACCTACGAGCAGTACTTC
TRBV30,.,TRBJ1-6,.,CAWSGNSSPLHF,TGTGCCTGGAGTGGTAACAGCTCACCCCTCCACTTT
TRBV28,.,TRBJ1-2,.,CASTATGSYGYTF,TGTGCCAGCACTGCGACAGGTTCCTATGGCTACACCTTC
TRBV6-6,.,TRBJ1-2,TRBD1,CASEQGRDNYGYTF,TGTGCCAGTGAACAGGGGCGGGATAACTATGGCTACACCTTC
TRBV12-1,.,TRBJ1-1,.,CASNGRAGTGGCRVEAFF,TGTGCCAGCAACGGACGGGCCGGGACGGGGGGTTGTCGGGTTGAAGCTTTCTTT
TRBV7-2,few,TRBJ1-6,TRBD1,CASSLAGQGAGYNSPLHF,TGTGCCAGCAGCTTAGCGGGACAGGGGGCGGGCTATAATTCACCCCTCCACTTT
TRBV6-5,.,TRBJ1-2,.,CASSYSFVGLYTF,TGTGCCAGCAGTTACTCCTTTGTGGGGCTCTACACCTTC
TRBV3-1/TRBV3-2,.,TRBJ1-5,TRBD1,CASSQTTGTNQPQHF,TGTGCCAGCAGCCAAACGACAGGGACCAATCAGCCCCAGCATTTT
TRBV18,once,TRBJ2-1,TRBD2,CASSPLAGAYNEQFF,TGTGCCAGCTCACCACTAGCGGGGGCTTACAATGAGCAGTTCTTC
TRBV11-2,.,TRBJ1-1,.,CASSLMGSMPDVSFF,TGTGCCAGCAGCTTAATGGGGAGCATGCCTGATGTGTCTTTCTTT
TRBV2,.,TRBJ2-1,.,CASSVWGGGDEQFF,TGTGCCAGCAGTGTGTGGGGCGGGGGCGATGAGCAGTTCTTC
TRBV5-4,.,TRBJ2-7,TRBD2,CASSSGLSYEQYF,TGTGCCAGCAGCTCGGGACTATCCTACGAGCAGTACTTC
TRBV24-1,.,TRBJ2-3,.,CATSDLEGEIGEDTQYF,TGTGCCACCAGTGATTTGGAGGGGGAGATCGGGGAGGATACGCAGTATTTT